The clone carrying this T cell receptor (beta chain) was counted ten times or more. Its specificity is not known. The data are from a study of regulatory T cells in long-lasting Graves disease. Study results and caveats: Persistent patients shared some 2,900 public clonotypes among themselves. Newly diagnosed patients shared fewer, at about a thousand.

Time point reported: persistent/refractory GD, antithyroid drugs over 5 years with positive TRAb. The TCR library was prepared using RNA isolated from PBMCs. Patients were from an endocrinology department in Xi'an, China. Construction of the TCR beta libraries employed iRepertoire HTBI primers in conjunction with Arm-PCR of CDR3 regions. One entry per CDR3 protein results from TCRdb running MiXCR on the multiplex PCR reads. The repertoire has some 470,000 distinct CDR3 sequences, 20% to 25% of them found once; the top ten carry roughly 6.9%. From germline, CDR1 is MNHEY and CDR2 SMNVEV (reference sequence). The V and J ends lost 0 bases and 4 bases, in that order; junction bases with no gene match: 5. The CDR3 is 15 amino acids.

This clonotype was obtained from a female donor with Graves disease. This specimen was peripheral blood mononuclear cells (PBMCs), taken when the disease was refractory, from a patient treated with antithyroid drugs. The chain uses TRBV27 and TRBJ1-1; 7 bases line up with TRBD1. Here the CDR3 reads CASSLSPGGGTEAFF. CDR3 DNA sequence: TGTGCCAGCAGTTTATCCCCAGGGGGTGGCACTGAAGCTTTCTTT.